A selection of T cell receptor beta chains follows, all from one sample in a study of identical twins' blood T cells. TCRdb ran MiXCR on the 5' RACE reads and lists one entry per CDR3 protein. The top ten clones hold approximately 5% of a sample with approximately 1,200 distinct CDR3 sequences, roughly 84% of them seen once. What was sequenced was PBMCs. Every receptor here comes from a woman between 18 and 55 years old in good health. CDR3s include the opening cysteine and the closing phenylalanine or tryptophan. Fields, in order: V gene, D gene, J gene, CDR3 protein, CDR3 DNA. The D gene is left open where the match is weak.

>TRBV5-4|NA|TRBJ2-1
CASSLGSWGVNEQFF
TGTGCCAGCAGCTTGGGCAGTTGGGGTGTCAATGAGCAGTTCTTC
>TRBV15|NA|TRBJ2-7
CATASRDSLAYEQYF
TGTGCCACCGCAAGTCGGGACTCTTTAGCCTACGAGCAGTACTTC
>TRBV10-3|NA|TRBJ1-1
CAISEVTEAFF
TGTGCCATCAGTGAGGTCACTGAAGCTTTCTTT
>TRBV12-3/TRBV12-4|NA|TRBJ1-1
CASSPLPENTEAFF
TGTGCCAGCAGTCCCCTACCAGAGAACACTGAAGCTTTCTTT
>TRBV7-6|NA|TRBJ2-6
CASSLGRAGANVLTF
TGTGCCAGCAGCTTAGGGAGGGCTGGGGCCAACGTCCTGACTTTC
>TRBV10-3|NA|TRBJ1-1
CAISESQGVNTEAFF
TGTGCCATCAGTGAGTCGCAAGGGGTGAACACTGAAGCTTTCTTT
>TRBV6-6|NA|TRBJ2-1
CASSQEGGSYNEQFF
TGTGCCAGCAGTCAAGAGGGAGGCTCCTACAATGAGCAGTTCTTC
>TRBV7-3|NA|TRBJ2-3
CASSLGQTTDTQYF
TGTGCCAGCAGCTTAGGACAGACCACAGATACGCAGTATTTT
>TRBV20-1|NA|TRBJ1-5
CSVEQGSQPQHF
TGCAGTGTGGAGCAGGGCAGTCAGCCCCAGCATTTT
>TRBV29-1|NA|TRBJ2-1
CSATTGDYYNEQFF
TGCAGCGCTACCACAGGGGACTACTACAATGAGCAGTTCTTC